These 27 T cell receptor beta chains were sequenced from one sample in a study of regulatory T cells in long-lasting Graves disease. TCR beta libraries were built with iRepertoire HTBI primers and Arm-PCR of CDR3 regions. One entry per CDR3 protein results from TCRdb running MiXCR on the multiplex PCR reads. The sample includes under 400,000 distinct CDR3 sequences, around 15% of them seen just once. The time point is: newly diagnosed GD, antithyroid drugs for less than 3 months. PBMCs were the source of the RNA used for TCR sequencing. The same data also contributed to another study, on T cells in Graves' hyperthyroidism and ophthalmopathy.

The starting material was peripheral blood mononuclear cells (PBMCs), obtained at new diagnosis, from a patient treated with antithyroid drugs. These receptor sequences come from a man aged 40-55 years with Graves disease.

This clonotype was observed many times. The genes are TRBV12-3 or TRBV12-4 and TRBJ2-1, with D perhaps TRBD1 (7 bases). V was pared by 6 bases and J by 9 bases, with 21 bases between. CDR3 length equals 15 residues. As DNA, the CDR3 is TGTGCCAGCAGCGGCGGGACAGTCAAACCCGGTGAGCAGTTCTTC. This gives the protein CASSGGTVKPGEQFF.

This sequence joins TRBV20-1 and TRBJ1-2; D uncertain. Germline lookup yields CDR1 DFQATT and CDR2 SNEGSKA (reference sequence). CDR3 length: 13 amino acids. V dropped 4 bases and J dropped 2 bases, with 11 bases sitting between them. The CDR3 spells CSATTGVNYGYTF. DNA for the CDR3: TGCAGTGCTACGACCGGGGTGAACTATGGCTACACCTTC.

In DNA form, the CDR3 reads TGTGCCAGCAGTGGGGTGGGAGGAGGCCACACCTTC. It codes for CASSGVGGGHTF. The chain combines TRBV7-2 with TRBJ1-2; D ambiguous. CDR1 and CDR2 from the germline V gene are SGHTA and FQGNSA. CDR3 length: 12 amino acids. V was shortened by 6 bases and J by 12 bases, with 17 bases between the two germline ends.

This clonotype was seen repeatedly, ten times or more. The rearrangement uses TRBV28 and TRBJ1-2, with D perhaps matching TRBD1 (5 bases). The CDR3 has 14 amino acids. V lost 6 bases, J lost 3 bases, and 14 bases lay in between. Germline V CDR1 and CDR2: MDHEN, SYDVKM. The CDR3 region is CASRPGQTYYGYTF. The CDR3 bases are TGTGCCAGCAGGCCGGGGCAGACATACTATGGCTACACCTTC.

This clonotype was counted at least ten times. The chain joins TRBV2 to TRBJ1-2; D is ambiguous. The germline V gene has CDR1 SNHLY and CDR2 FYNNEI. This CDR3 contains 13 residues. The V gene lost 7 bases and the J gene lost 4 bases, with 13 bases spanning the gap. CDR3 sequence: CASTGGRAYGYTF. CDR3 nucleotides: TGTGCCAGCACCGGCGGGAGGGCCTATGGCTACACCTTC.

This clonotype came up many times. The J gene is TRBJ2-1, the V gene TRBV3-1; 7 bases line up with TRBD2. Trimming removed 0 bases from V and 11 bases from J; junction bases left unmatched: 4. The CDR3 consists of 13 residues. Germline CDR1 is LGHDT and CDR2 is YNNKEL (reference sequence). The CDR3 nucleotides are TGTGCCAGCAGCCAAGAGAGCGGGGTCAAGCAGTTCTTC. Its protein product is CASSQESGVKQFF.

The chain joins TRBV19 to TRBJ2-3; D is undetermined. V was cut by 1 base and J by 7 bases, with 9 bases left in between. CDR3 length: 13 amino acids. Germline CDR1 and CDR2: LNHDA and SQIVND (reference sequence). The CDR3 DNA reads TGTGCCAGTAGTATAGGGGATGGGTATACGCAGTATTTT. Translating it yields CASSIGDGYTQYF.

This chain uses TRBV20-1 with TRBJ2-3; 7 bases are a match to TRBD1. The germline V gene has CDR1 DFQATT and CDR2 SNEGSKA (reference sequence). Trimming removed 6 bases from V and 4 bases from J; junction bases left unmatched: 1. The CDR3 contains 11 residues. CDR3 in DNA: TGCAGTGCAGGGGGCGCAGATACGCAGTATTTT. Its protein is CSAGGADTQYF.

The count of this clonotype is one. The chain has TRBV5-1 and TRBJ2-1; 7 bases align to TRBD2. Germline CDR1 and CDR2: SGHRS and YFSETQ. The CDR3 is 15 residues long. Losses at the gene ends were 3 bases for V and 1 base for J; bases not matched to a gene: 4. The CDR3 nucleotides are TGCGCCAGCAGCTCGGACGGGGGGTCCTACAATGAGCAGTTCTTC. Protein sequence: CASSSDGGSYNEQFF.

The rearrangement links TRBV20-1 to TRBJ2-5, with 7 nucleotides matching TRBD1. V shed 5 bases and J 2 bases; nucleotides not matched to a gene: 2. This CDR3 is built from 12 residues. Germline CDR1 is DFQATT and CDR2 is SNEGSKA (reference sequence). The CDR3 region has the DNA TGCAGTGCTCTACAGGGGCAAGAGACCCAGTACTTC. It encodes CSALQGQETQYF.

A remark on this clonotype: One base away lies a much larger clone, so this may be a sequencing read error. The rearrangement joins TRBV4-2 to TRBJ1-5; TRBD1 matches 7 bases. This CDR3 is built from 13 residues. CDR1 and CDR2 (germline): LGHNA, YNFKEQ. V dropped 2 bases and J dropped 6; count of bases not matched to a gene: 1. CDR3 sequence reads: CASSQQGVQPQHF. The CDR3 nucleotides are TGTGCCAGCAGCCAACAGGGGGTTCAGCCCCAGCATTTT.

The sample holds many counts of this clonotype. The chain carries TRBV4-3 and TRBJ2-7; 8 nucleotides align to TRBD1. V was clipped by 3 bases and J by 2 bases; unmatched bases: 6. The CDR3 totals 15 residues. Germline V lookup: CDR1 LGHNA, CDR2 YSLEER. The CDR3 reads CASSQQPGQAYEQYF. For the CDR3, the DNA is TGCGCCAGCAGCCAGCAACCGGGACAGGCCTACGAGCAGTACTTC.

This clonotype was seen a few times. This chain joins TRBV20-1 and TRBJ2-2, with 11 bases fitting TRBD1. V was clipped by 6 bases and J by 3 bases; unmatched bases: 3. The CDR3 has 14 residues. CDR1 and CDR2 (germline): DFQATT, SNEGSKA (reference sequence). The CDR3: CSARDRGYTGELFF. CDR3 nucleotide sequence: TGCAGTGCCAGGGACAGGGGGTACACCGGGGAGCTGTTTTTT.

This clonotype was counted a few times. The J gene is TRBJ2-5, the V gene TRBV15, with D hard to call. This CDR3 has 13 residues. V lost 6 bases and J 0 bases, leaving 8 bases between the germline ends. The germline V gene encodes CDR1 LNHNV and CDR2 YYDKDF (reference sequence). The CDR3, as DNA: TGTGCCACCAGATTGGGTTACCAAGAGACCCAGTACTTC. It is translated as CATRLGYQETQYF.

A remark on this clonotype: A much larger clone sits a single nucleotide away, making a read error possible. V usage is TRBV6-2 or TRBV6-3 and J usage is TRBJ2-1; D could derive from TRBD1 or TRBD2 (5 bases each). The CDR3 covers 13 residues. Trimming left V 10 bases short and J 4 bases short, with 14 bases between. Germline CDR1 MNHEY, CDR2 SVGEGT. CDR3 coding DNA: TGTGCCAACACCCCGGGACCATACAATGAGCAGTTCTTC. Its protein is CANTPGPYNEQFF.

This clonotype was seen many times. The chain has TRBV5-1 and TRBJ2-2; TRBD2 is a possible D gene (7 bases). Germline CDR1 reads SGHRS; CDR2 reads YFSETQ. V dropped 2 bases and J dropped 4 bases, with 18 bases sitting between them. The CDR3 spans 17 residues. The CDR3 region is CASSFGPRGGGTGELFF. The CDR3 DNA reads as TGCGCCAGCAGCTTCGGGCCTCGCGGGGGCGGCACCGGGGAGCTGTTTTTT.

This clonotype showed up many times. The rearrangement joins TRBV6-1 to TRBJ2-1; D gene ambiguous. V was trimmed by 6 bases and J by 12 bases, leaving 12 bases between them. Germline V gene sequence: CDR1 MNHNS, CDR2 SASEGT. CDR3 length: 11 residues. The CDR3: CASRSGLRQFF. CDR3 in DNA: TGTGCCAGCAGATCGGGCCTCAGGCAGTTCTTC.

In this sample, this clonotype turned up a few times. The rearrangement joins TRBV5-1 to TRBJ2-1; tentatively, D is TRBD2 (6 bases). The CDR3 loop spans 15 amino acids. Germline V gene lookup returns CDR1 SGHRS and CDR2 YFSETQ. V was shortened by 4 bases and J by 8 bases, with 19 bases between the two germline ends. The CDR3 DNA is TGCGCCAGCAGCCCGGGCTGGGGAGGCGGCGATGAGCAGTTCTTC. It encodes CASSPGWGGGDEQFF.

This clonotype appeared many times. The V and J genes are TRBV29-1 and TRBJ2-1, with TRBD1 matching 7 bases. Germline assignment: CDR1 SQVTM and CDR2 ANQGSEA. CDR3 length: 13 amino acids. With 7 bases clipped from V and 5 bases from J, the junction kept 8 bases outside the gene matches. CDR3 amino acids: CSATRDSDNEQFF. In DNA, the CDR3 is TGCAGCGCAACTAGGGACAGCGACAATGAGCAGTTCTTC.

This clonotype was recorded many times. The V call is TRBV6-1, the J call TRBJ1-6; D perhaps matches TRBD1 (5 bases). Trimming pared 3 bases from V and 9 bases from J, leaving 15 bases between. This CDR3 has 15 residues. The germline V gene encodes CDR1 MNHNS and CDR2 SASEGT. In DNA form, the CDR3 reads TGTGCCAGCAGTGATGTATTAGGGGTTAGTTCACCCCTCCACTTT. Amino acid sequence: CASSDVLGVSSPLHF.

This clonotype has just a few counts. The V call is TRBV20-1, the J call TRBJ1-6; D remains ambiguous. The CDR3 covers 15 residues. V lost 4 bases to trimming and J lost 4 bases, with 14 bases between them. CDR1 is DFQATT, CDR2 SNEGSKA, per germline (reference sequence). CDR3 residues: CSATPPGKYNSPLHF. Here the CDR3 DNA reads TGCAGTGCTACCCCCCCAGGAAAGTATAATTCACCCCTCCACTTT.

In this sample, this clonotype turned up many times. The rearrangement uses TRBV2 and TRBJ2-7, with 9 bases lining up with TRBD1. Trimming cost V 10 bases and J 5 bases; bases outside gene matches: 12. This CDR3 region has 14 residues. Looked up from germline, CDR1 is SNHLY and CDR2 is FYNNEI. The CDR3 DNA reads TGTGCCATAGTGAACCGGGACAGGGTTCACGAGCAGTACTTC. Translated, it gives CAIVNRDRVHEQYF.

This clonotype was found a few times. The V and J genes are TRBV5-1 and TRBJ1-6; 8 nucleotides match TRBD1. The CDR3 runs 16 residues. Losses at the gene ends were 4 bases for V and 0 bases for J; bases not matched to a gene: 3. The germline V gene has CDR1 SGHRS and CDR2 YFSETQ. Here the CDR3 DNA reads TGCGCCAGCAGCCCGGGGACAGGCTCCTATAATTCACCCCTCCACTTT. This translates into CASSPGTGSYNSPLHF.

This clonotype was counted ten times or more. This chain joins TRBV11-2 and TRBJ1-1; perhaps TRBD1 as D (6 bases). Germline V gene data show CDR1 as SGHAT and CDR2 as FQNNGV. The CDR3 sequence is 14 residues long. The V and J ends lost 2 bases and 11 bases respectively, with 18 bases between them. In DNA, the CDR3 is TGTGCCAGCAGCTTAATTCCCTTTGGGGGGGCGGCTTTCTTT. Translation: CASSLIPFGGAAFF.

This clonotype has at least ten counts. The chain has TRBV28 and TRBJ1-1, with D tentatively TRBD1 (6 bases). The V end lost 2 bases, the J end lost 2 bases, and 12 bases lay between the germline ends. The germline V gene has CDR1 MDHEN and CDR2 SYDVKM. The CDR3 covers 15 residues. This CDR3 is CASSLGGSGNTEAFF. In nucleotides, the CDR3 is TGTGCCAGCAGTTTAGGGGGCTCGGGAAACACTGAAGCTTTCTTT.

This clonotype was recorded many times. This rearrangement joins TRBV18 to TRBJ2-3; 12 bases fit TRBD2. After removal of 6 bases from V and 2 bases from J, the junction contained 3 bases not matched to a gene. Germline CDR1 reads KGHSH; CDR2 reads LQKENI. The length of the CDR3 is 15 residues. CDR3 sequence (DNA): TGTGCCAGCTCCGGACTAGCGGGGACCACAGATACGCAGTATTTT. Translating gives CASSGLAGTTDTQYF.

This clonotype has a count of ten or more. The genes are TRBV3-1 and TRBJ2-3; the match to TRBD2 covers 9 bases. With V trimmed by 2 bases and J by 5 bases, 8 bases remained unmatched. CDR3 length equals 16 residues. Per the germline V gene, CDR1 is LGHDT and CDR2 is YNNKEL (reference sequence). The CDR3 loop is CASSQSTSGPVDTQYF. The CDR3 DNA follows: TGTGCCAGCAGCCAATCCACTAGCGGGCCTGTAGATACGCAGTATTTT.